This T cell receptor beta chain was documented in a study of blood T cell repertoires in COVID-19. In the study overall: Specimens from acute and convalescent COVID-19 originated in the United States, Italy and Spain. PBMCs, B-cell-depleted T cells, or T cells were the source of the cDNA or gDNA that made up the material.

The CDR3 extends over 15 amino acids. V lost 2 bases to trimming and J lost 4 bases; unmatched junction nucleotides: 3. Germline values: CDR1 SEHNR, CDR2 FQNEAQ (reference sequence). The authors' processing: Nucleated cell counts were estimated from reference gene primer amplification. The data were produced by immunoSEQ multiplex PCR, yet TCRdb's version contains in-frame clones alone and is incomplete. V, J and clone size derive from that table, while D and trimming were established from the DNA sequence. The repertoire holds roughly 140,000 clones, with approximately 85% as singletons. The origin of this receptor is a man between 65 and 79 years old with acute or convalescent COVID-19. V and J are TRBV7-9 and TRBJ2-3; 10 bases are shared with TRBD2. Sequencing was carried out using peripheral blood. This chain's CDR3 is CASSLSAGGPDTQYF. DNA for the CDR3: TGTGCCAGCAGCTTATCAGCGGGAGGGCCAGATACGCAGTATTTT.